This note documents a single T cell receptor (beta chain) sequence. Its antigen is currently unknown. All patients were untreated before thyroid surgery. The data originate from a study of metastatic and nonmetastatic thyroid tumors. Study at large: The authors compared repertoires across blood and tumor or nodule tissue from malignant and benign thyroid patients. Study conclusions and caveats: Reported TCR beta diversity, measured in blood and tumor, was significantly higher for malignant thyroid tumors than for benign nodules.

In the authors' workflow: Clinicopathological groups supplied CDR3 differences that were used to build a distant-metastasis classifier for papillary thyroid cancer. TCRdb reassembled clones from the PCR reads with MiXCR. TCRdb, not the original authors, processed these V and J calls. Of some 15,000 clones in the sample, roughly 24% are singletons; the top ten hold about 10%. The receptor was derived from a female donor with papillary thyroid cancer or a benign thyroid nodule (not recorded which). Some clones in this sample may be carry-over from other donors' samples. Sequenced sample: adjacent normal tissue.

The CDR3 spells CASSQHRGDYSYEQYF. The CDR3 DNA follows: TGTGCCAGCAGCCAACACAGGGGAGATTACTCCTACGAGCAGTACTTC. The chain combines TRBV3-1 with TRBJ2-7, with TRBD1 matching over 7 bases. V shed 2 bases and J 0 bases; nucleotides not matched to a gene: 7. CDR1 and CDR2 from the germline V gene are LGHDT and YNNKEL (reference sequence). This CDR3 comprises 16 residues.